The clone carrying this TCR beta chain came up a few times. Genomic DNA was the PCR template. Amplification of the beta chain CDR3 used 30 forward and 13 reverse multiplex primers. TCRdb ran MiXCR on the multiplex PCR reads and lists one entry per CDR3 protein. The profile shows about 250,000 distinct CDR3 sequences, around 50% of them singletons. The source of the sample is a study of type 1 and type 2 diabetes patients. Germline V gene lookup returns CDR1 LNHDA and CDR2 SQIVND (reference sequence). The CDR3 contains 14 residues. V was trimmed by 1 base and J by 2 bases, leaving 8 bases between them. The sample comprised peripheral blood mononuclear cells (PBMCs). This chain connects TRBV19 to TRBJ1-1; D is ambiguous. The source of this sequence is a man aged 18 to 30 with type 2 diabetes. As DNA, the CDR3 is TGTGCCAGTAGTATAGCTCCGGGTAACACTGAAGCTTTCTTT. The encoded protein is CASSIAPGNTEAFF.